Presented here are 18 T cell receptor beta chains from one specimen sequenced in a study of blood T cell repertoires in COVID-19. Sequencing used immunoSEQ multiplex PCR; TCRdb keeps in-frame clones, though not all of them. Among 150,000 or so clones listed, 86% were seen once. Sequenced material: peripheral blood. These receptors came from a man aged 18 to 29 with acute or convalescent COVID-19.

This clone was seen just once. CDR3 protein: CASSQGQGGSYTF. The CDR3 DNA reads TGTGCCAGCAGCCAGGGACAGGGGGGGAGCTACACCTTC. This chain connects TRBV11-2 to TRBJ1-2, with 11 bases aligning to TRBD1. The CDR3 has 13 residues. V trimming: 5 bases; J trimming: 9 bases; junction bases outside the gene matches: 5. Germline V gene lookup returns CDR1 SGHAT and CDR2 FQNNGV.

The rearrangement uses TRBV5-1 and TRBJ2-7, with 8 bases fitting TRBD1. The germline V gene encodes CDR1 SGHRS and CDR2 YFSETQ. This CDR3 is built from 13 residues. Trimming at V came to 4 bases and at J to 2 bases, leaving 2 bases not matched to a gene. The CDR3 nucleotides read TGCGCCAGCAGCATGGACAGGGCCTACGAGCAGTACTTC. Protein product: CASSMDRAYEQYF.

The genes are TRBV7-8 and TRBJ2-2; the D is unclear. V was cut by 5 bases and J by 2 bases, with 15 bases left in between. The CDR3 has 16 residues. In germline, CDR1 is SGHVS, CDR2 FQNEAQ. For the CDR3, the DNA is TGTGCCAGCAGCGCCCGAGACACTCCCAACACCGGGGAGCTGTTTTTT. It yields the protein CASSARDTPNTGELFF.

The chain couples TRBV27 to TRBJ2-6, with D unclear. V was pared by 7 bases and J by 2 bases, with 21 bases between. The CDR3 sequence is 18 residues long. CDR1 and CDR2 from the germline V gene are MNHEY and SMNVEV (reference sequence). CDR3 amino acids: CASTHDTETETGANVLTF. CDR3 DNA: TGTGCCAGCACGCACGACACAGAAACAGAAACTGGGGCCAACGTCCTGACTTTC.

V gene TRBV2 combines with J gene TRBJ1-4; unclear D gene. Germline V gene sequence: CDR1 SNHLY, CDR2 FYNNEI. Trimming pared 7 bases from V and 8 bases from J, leaving 17 bases between. The CDR3 extends over 14 amino acids. As DNA, the CDR3 is TGTGCCAGCACCTACGGCCAAGGAGGGGAAAAACTGTTTTTT. This gives the protein CASTYGQGGEKLFF.

V and J are TRBV9 and TRBJ2-2; the D gene is possibly TRBD2 (6 bases). Per the germline V gene, CDR1 is SGDLS and CDR2 is YYNGEE. This CDR3 has 15 residues. Trimming took off 2 bases at V and 11 bases at J, with 19 bases between the two ends. The CDR3 region has the DNA TGTGCCAGCAGCGTGTCAAGGACTAAGGGAAAAGAGCTGTTTTTT. Its translation is CASSVSRTKGKELFF.

This chain connects TRBV5-6 to TRBJ2-7; 7 bases align to TRBD1. The trim removed 3 bases at V and 5 bases at J, leaving 8 bases unmatched. Germline-derived CDR1 and CDR2 are SGHDT and YYEEEE. The CDR3 sequence is 14 residues long. The DNA for the CDR3 is TGTGCCAGCAGCTATACAGGGGTTTACGACGAGCAGTACGTC. Amino acids: CASSYTGVYDEQYV.

This chain joins TRBV11-1 and TRBJ1-2; D remains ambiguous. The CDR3 sequence is 14 residues long. Looked up from germline, CDR1 is SGHAT and CDR2 is FQDESV (reference sequence). V lost 3 bases, J lost 8 bases, and 16 bases lay in between. DNA for the CDR3: TGTGCCAGCAGCTTGCTAGGTGGCGGATGGGGCTACACCTTC. Its translation is CASSLLGGGWGYTF. The whole variable domain, filled in from reference TRBV11-1 and TRBJ1-2, reads EAEVAQSPRYKITEKSQAVAFWCDPISGHATLYWYRQILGQGPELLVQFQDESVVDDSQLPKDRFSAERLKGVDSTLKIQPAELGDSAMYLCASSLLGGGWGYTFGSGTRLTVV.

V and J are TRBV10-1 and TRBJ1-6; 7 bases are a match to TRBD1. J lost 7 bases, V lost 6 bases, and 9 bases had no gene match. Germline lookup yields CDR1 WNHNN and CDR2 SYGVQD (reference sequence). The CDR3 is 15 residues long. In DNA form, the CDR3 reads TGCGCCAGCAGCACCGGGACAGCAAAAAATTCACCCCTCCACTTT. Encoded protein: CASSTGTAKNSPLHF.

The rearrangement links TRBV5-5 to TRBJ2-3; possibly TRBD2 for D (7 bases). The CDR3 contains 16 residues. The V end was cut by 4 bases, the J end by 0 bases, with 15 bases between. The germline V gene has CDR1 SGHKS and CDR2 YYEKEE (reference sequence). As DNA, the CDR3 is TGTGCCAGCAGCCGGGGGGCCCAAAGAAGCACAGATACGCAGTATTTT. This translates into CASSRGAQRSTDTQYF.

This chain joins TRBV7-2 and TRBJ1-4; TRBD1 aligns across 8 bases. Per the germline V gene, CDR1 is SGHTA and CDR2 is FQGNSA. This CDR3 has 16 amino acids. V gave up 5 bases and J gave up 8 bases; unmatched junction bases: 13. The CDR3: CASSPAPGGASEKLFF. CDR3 in DNA: TGTGCCAGCAGCCCAGCCCCAGGGGGCGCGTCGGAAAAACTGTTTTTT.

The V call is TRBV29-1, the J call TRBJ1-2, with unresolved D. CDR1 and CDR2 (germline): SQVTM, ANQGSEA. The CDR3 spans 11 residues. The V end was cut by 1 base, the J end by 4 bases, with 4 bases between. The CDR3 DNA sequence: TGCAGCGTTGAAGGAGGCTATGGCTACACCTTC. Amino acids: CSVEGGYGYTF.

This sequence joins TRBV27 and TRBJ1-5, with no clear D. V lost 2 bases, J lost 2 bases, and 7 bases lay in between. CDR1 is MNHEY and CDR2 is SMNVEV in the germline V gene (reference sequence). The CDR3 covers 14 residues. The CDR3 spells CASSLGTGNQPQHF. In nucleotides, the CDR3 is TGTGCCAGCAGTTTAGGTACAGGCAATCAGCCCCAGCATTTT.

The chain uses TRBV5-1 and TRBJ2-3, with TRBD2 matching over 10 bases. V dropped 4 bases and J dropped 4; count of bases not matched to a gene: 3. The CDR3 totals 14 residues. Germline values: CDR1 SGHRS, CDR2 YFSETQ. CDR3 residues: CASSRGLASDTQYF. The CDR3 coding sequence is TGCGCCAGCAGCAGGGGACTAGCGTCAGATACGCAGTATTTT. The complete variable domain, with remaining parts taken from reference TRBV5-1 and TRBJ2-3, reads KAGVTQTPRYLIKTRGQQVTLSCSPISGHRSVSWYQQTPGQGLQFLFEYFSETQRNKGNFPGRFSGRQFSNSRSEMNVSTLELGDSALYLCASSRGLASDTQYFGPGTRLTVL.

This chain joins TRBV5-1 and TRBJ1-4; weak D call: TRBD1 (6 bases). Deletions cut 4 bases from V and 6 bases from J, with 13 bases between. CDR3 size: 14 residues. Germline V gene data show CDR1 as SGHRS and CDR2 as YFSETQ. CDR3 amino acids: CASSQGGWDEKLFF. The CDR3 bases are TGCGCCAGCAGCCAAGGGGGTTGGGATGAAAAACTGTTTTTT.

The chain combines TRBV18 with TRBJ2-5, with D possibly TRBD1 on 6 matching bases. CDR1 and CDR2 (germline): KGHSH, LQKENI. This CDR3 spans 17 amino acids. Trimming cost V 3 bases and J 2 bases, with 19 bases left between them. The CDR3 region is CASSPELGGAGQETQYF. Written as DNA, the CDR3 is TGTGCCAGCTCACCCGAATTAGGGGGAGCCGGGCAAGAGACCCAGTACTTC.

This sequence joins TRBV15 and TRBJ1-5; 10 positions match TRBD1. This CDR3 contains 19 residues. The germline V gene has CDR1 LNHNV and CDR2 YYDKDF (reference sequence). The V and J ends lost 0 bases and 2 bases, in that order; junction bases with no gene match: 10. The CDR3, as DNA: TGTGCCACCAGCAGAGATCTCCGCGGACAGGGGGGAGGCAATCAGCCCCAGCATTTT. Its protein is CATSRDLRGQGGGNQPQHF.

The chain uses TRBV5-6 and TRBJ2-5, with no clear D. Trimming took off 4 bases at V and 5 bases at J, with 15 bases between the two ends. Germline CDR1 is SGHDT and CDR2 is YYEEEE. The CDR3 loop spans 14 amino acids. CDR3 loop: CASSPARVRETQYF. In DNA form, the CDR3 reads TGTGCCAGCAGCCCGGCCCGGGTTCGGGAGACCCAGTACTTC.